The next 17 T cell receptor beta chains were all read from a single sample in a study of blood T cell repertoires in COVID-19. The protocol was immunoSEQ multiplex PCR, while the TCRdb copy is restricted to in-frame clones and leaves out a portion. The profile shows about 110,000 clones, about 85% of them singletons. The specimen was peripheral blood. These receptor sequences come from a human donor in a cohort sampled during active COVID-19.

The rearrangement links TRBV28 to TRBJ2-7, with 9 bases lining up with TRBD1. The CDR3 is 12 residues long. The germline gives CDR1 MDHEN, CDR2 SYDVKM. Trimming removed 6 bases from V and 4 bases from J; junction bases left unmatched: 1. The CDR3 reads CASRDRGYEQYF. CDR3 DNA: TGTGCCAGCAGAGACAGGGGGTACGAGCAGTACTTC.

This chain joins TRBV6-5 and TRBJ2-6, with no clear D. The length of the CDR3 is 15 residues. The germline V gene has CDR1 MNHEY and CDR2 SVGAGI. Deletions cut 6 bases from V and 0 bases from J, with 9 bases between. In DNA form, the CDR3 reads TGTGCCAGCAGAAACGGAGACTCTGGGGCCAACGTCCTGACTTTC. Protein: CASRNGDSGANVLTF.

The rearrangement links TRBV3-1 (or the pseudogene TRBV3-2) to TRBJ2-7; no reliable D call. There are 11 residues in the CDR3. V dropped 4 bases and J dropped 1 base, with 2 bases sitting between them. The germline V gene has CDR1 LGHDT and CDR2 YNNKEL (reference sequence). CDR3 bases: TGTGCCAGCAGCCTATCCTACGAGCAGTACTTC. Translated, it gives CASSLSYEQYF.

This chain connects TRBV5-1 to TRBJ2-2, with 11 bases aligning to TRBD2. The junction had 10 bases not matched to a gene; V was cut back by 4 bases and J by 5 bases. This CDR3 is 17 amino acids long. Germline V gene sequence: CDR1 SGHRS, CDR2 YFSETQ. CDR3 sequence (DNA): TGCGCCAGCAGCCTGACCCTTTGGACTAGCGGGACCGGGGAGCTGTTTTTT. Protein: CASSLTLWTSGTGELFF.

Only one count was recorded for this clone. The V call is TRBV9, the J call TRBJ2-1, with D hard to call. The germline V and J ends were trimmed by 0 bases and 1 base, with 5 bases remaining between them. The CDR3 has 14 amino acids. Germline CDR1 reads SGDLS; CDR2 reads YYNGEE. The CDR3 is CASSVAESYNEQFF. CDR3 in DNA: TGTGCCAGCAGCGTAGCAGAATCCTACAATGAGCAGTTCTTC.

This sequence joins TRBV19 and TRBJ1-6; no definite D call. Germline assignment: CDR1 LNHDA and CDR2 SQIVND (reference sequence). The V and J ends lost 5 bases and 7 bases respectively, with 12 bases between them. CDR3 size: 14 residues. The CDR3 is CASSPRGSNSPLHF. The CDR3 DNA follows: TGTGCCAGTAGTCCCCGAGGTAGCAATTCACCCCTCCACTTT.

The V and J genes are TRBV6-5 and TRBJ1-2; TRBD1 matches at 7 bases. The CDR3 totals 14 residues. Germline CDR1 reads MNHEY; CDR2 reads SVGAGI. The V gene end was trimmed by 8 bases and the J gene end by 4 bases; junction bases not matched to a gene: 10. CDR3 in amino acids: CASQSRDRFYGYTF. The DNA of the CDR3 is TGTGCCAGCCAGTCCCGGGACAGATTCTATGGCTACACCTTC.

The chain links TRBV5-1 to TRBJ1-1; D not certain. Germline V gene lookup returns CDR1 SGHRS and CDR2 YFSETQ. This CDR3 has 16 amino acids. V was cut by 4 bases and J by 0 bases, with 16 bases left in between. CDR3: CASSPLLTDMNTEAFF. The CDR3 bases are TGCGCCAGCAGCCCCCTTTTAACAGATATGAACACTGAAGCTTTCTTT.

The CDR3 region is CASSEQGRNYGYTF. CDR3 bases: TGTGCCAGCAGCGAACAGGGTAGGAACTATGGCTACACCTTC. The chain has TRBV9 and TRBJ1-2; weak D call: TRBD1 (6 bases). The CDR3 has 14 residues. Germline V CDR1 and CDR2: SGDLS, YYNGEE. Between the trimmed V and J ends, which lost 3 bases and 2 bases, there was a span of 11 bases.

The CDR3 protein is CASSLDQGVNSPLHF. CDR3 sequence (DNA): TGCGCCAGCAGCTTGGATCAGGGGGTCAATTCACCCCTCCACTTT. The rearrangement links TRBV5-1 to TRBJ1-6, with 7 bases matching TRBD1. The CDR3 sequence is 15 residues long. Germline-derived CDR1 and CDR2 are SGHRS and YFSETQ. Unmatched junction bases numbered 4, after V lost 0 bases and J lost 7 bases.

V gene TRBV19 combines with J gene TRBJ2-7; possibly TRBD1 for D (5 bases). CDR1 is LNHDA and CDR2 is SQIVND in the germline V gene (reference sequence). The CDR3 sequence is 13 residues long. Trimming shortened V by 10 bases and J by 2 bases, and 15 bases separated the two germline ends. The CDR3 protein is CATRWSGTYEQYF. CDR3 nucleotide sequence: TGTGCCACCCGCTGGTCAGGGACCTACGAGCAGTACTTC. The full variable domain, completed using reference TRBV19 and TRBJ2-7, is DGGITQSPKYLFRKEGQNVTLSCEQNLNHDAMYWYRQDPGQGLRLIYYSQIVNDFQKGDIAEGYSVSREKKESFPLTVTSAQKNPTAFYLCATRWSGTYEQYFGPGTRLTVT.

The chain employs TRBV29-1 and TRBJ2-5, with D perhaps matching TRBD1 (5 bases). Germline CDR1 is SQVTM and CDR2 is ANQGSEA. The V and J ends lost 6 bases and 4 bases respectively, with 15 bases between them. This CDR3 contains 13 residues. The CDR3 spells CSVGLNLGETQYF. The CDR3 coding sequence is TGCAGCGTGGGGCTGAACTTGGGAGAGACCCAGTACTTC.

Notes on this clone: Different DNA sequences within this sample yield the same CDR3. The chain employs TRBV7-2 and TRBJ1-2, with no clear D. CDR1 and CDR2 from the germline V gene are SGHTA and FQGNSA. The CDR3 consists of 12 residues. Trimming left V 5 bases short and J 2 bases short, with 6 bases between. CDR3 loop: CASSLLNYGYTF. The DNA of the CDR3 is TGTGCCAGCAGCCTATTAAACTATGGCTACACCTTC.

This clone has only one observation. CDR3 loop: CASSGQGGRSNQPQHF. The DNA of the CDR3 is TGTGCCAGCAGTGGCCAAGGGGGCCGTAGCAATCAGCCCCAGCATTTT. The chain links TRBV6-1 to TRBJ1-5; 7 positions match TRBD1. Unmatched junction bases numbered 6, after V lost 4 bases and J lost 0 bases. CDR3 length equals 16 residues. Germline CDR1 is MNHNS and CDR2 is SASEGT.

The rearrangement uses TRBV5-5 and TRBJ1-5; possibly TRBD1 for D (5 bases). CDR1 and CDR2 (germline): SGHKS, YYEKEE (reference sequence). V was cut by 4 bases and J by 0 bases, with 20 bases left in between. This CDR3 contains 18 residues. CDR3 sequence (DNA): TGTGCCAGCAGCCCTGGGATTGGGGCAGATCATAGCAATCAGCCCCAGCATTTT. Translated, it gives CASSPGIGADHSNQPQHF.

This chain uses TRBV7-2 with TRBJ1-1, with 9 bases identical to TRBD1. Germline lookup yields CDR1 SGHTA and CDR2 FQGNSA. The V segment lost 0 bases and the J segment 4 bases; nucleotides outside the gene matches: 0. CDR3 length: 14 residues. CDR3 bases: TGTGCCAGCAGCTTAGCACAGGGGGCCACTGAAGCTTTCTTT. This sequence encodes CASSLAQGATEAFF.

The chain recombines TRBV21-1 with TRBJ1-3; TRBD1 is taken as the D call from the table, unchecked against the DNA. TRBV21-1 has pseudogene status. The CDR3 has 15 residues. The CDR3 here is CASSKVRGPGNTIYF. DNA for the CDR3: TGTGCCAGCAGCAAAGTGAGGGGGCCGGGAAACACCATATATTTT.